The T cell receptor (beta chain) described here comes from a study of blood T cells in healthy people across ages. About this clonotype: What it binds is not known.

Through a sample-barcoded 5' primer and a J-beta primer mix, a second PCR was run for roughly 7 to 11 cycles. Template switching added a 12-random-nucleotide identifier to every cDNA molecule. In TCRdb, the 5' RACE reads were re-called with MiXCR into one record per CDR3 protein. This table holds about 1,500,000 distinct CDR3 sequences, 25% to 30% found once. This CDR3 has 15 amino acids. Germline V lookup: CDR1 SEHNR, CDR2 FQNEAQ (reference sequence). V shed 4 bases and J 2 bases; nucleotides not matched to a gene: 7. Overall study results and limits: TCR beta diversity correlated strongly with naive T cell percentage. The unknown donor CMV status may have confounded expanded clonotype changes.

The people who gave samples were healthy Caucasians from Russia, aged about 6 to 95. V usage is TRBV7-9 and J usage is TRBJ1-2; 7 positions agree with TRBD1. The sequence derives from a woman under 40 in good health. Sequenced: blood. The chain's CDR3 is CASSSGDSPNYGYTF. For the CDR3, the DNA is TGTGCCAGCAGCTCGGGGGACAGCCCGAACTATGGCTACACCTTC.